Below are 19 T cell receptor beta chains sequenced from a single sample in a study of T cell repertoires in cytomegalovirus infection. TCRdb re-called the reads through MiXCR, storing one row per CDR3 protein. This table has just under 300,000 distinct CDR3 sequences, approximately 8.9% appearing once. The sequenced sample was PBMCs. The source is a human donor in good health (CMV status not recorded). Some clones in this sample may be carry-over from other donors' samples.

This clonotype was detected ten times or more. J is TRBJ2-7 and V is TRBV20-1; TRBD2 matches at 7 bases. J was trimmed by 2 bases and V by 3 bases; bases with no gene match: 10. Germline V gene data show CDR1 as DFQATT and CDR2 as SNEGSKA (reference sequence). The CDR3 is 15 residues long. The CDR3 DNA sequence: TGCAGTGCTAGTGGGGGTAGCGGGCGAGCCTACGAGCAGTACTTC. Residues: CSASGGSGRAYEQYF.

This clonotype was recorded many times. The rearrangement links TRBV6-6 to TRBJ2-5; a weak D match, TRBD1 (6 bases). The V gene's germline CDR1 is MNHNY and CDR2 SVGAGI (reference sequence). The V gene lost 9 bases and the J gene lost 4 bases, with 12 bases spanning the gap. The CDR3 extends over 12 amino acids. CDR3 region: CASAGARETQYF. The DNA for the CDR3 is TGTGCCAGTGCAGGGGCACGAGAGACCCAGTACTTC.

This clonotype was detected ten times or more. The J gene is TRBJ1-5, the V gene TRBV2; 7 bases are shared with TRBD1. Trimming removed 5 bases from V and 6 bases from J; junction bases left unmatched: 7. The CDR3 sequence is 14 residues long. Looked up from germline, CDR1 is SNHLY and CDR2 is FYNNEI. The CDR3 loop reads CASSRQGRGQPQHF. Here the CDR3 DNA reads TGTGCCAGCAGTCGACAGGGTAGAGGTCAGCCCCAGCATTTT. Together with reference TRBV2 and TRBJ1-5, the CDR3 gives the full variable domain: EPEVTQTPSHQVTQMGQEVILRCVPISNHLYFYWYRQILGQKVEFLVSFYNNEISEKSEIFDDQFSVERPDGSNFTLKIRSTKLEDSAMYFCASSRQGRGQPQHFGDGTRLSIL.

This rearrangement joins TRBV18 to TRBJ1-4; TRBD1 agrees at 7 bases. The germline gives CDR1 KGHSH, CDR2 LQKENI. This CDR3 region has 14 residues. V lost 3 bases to trimming and J lost 5 bases; unmatched junction nucleotides: 3. The CDR3 reads CASSPRDSNEKLFF. CDR3 sequence (DNA): TGTGCCAGCTCACCCCGGGACAGCAATGAAAAACTGTTTTTT.

This chain connects TRBV2 to TRBJ1-5; 11 bases fit TRBD1. Losses at the gene ends were 6 bases for V and 1 base for J; bases not matched to a gene: 11. The germline CDR1 and CDR2 sequences are SNHLY and FYNNEI. The CDR3 contains 18 residues. CDR3 in DNA: TGTGCCAGCAGCGCTTATCGGACAGGGGGCCGAAGCAATCAGCCCCAGCATTTT. It codes for CASSAYRTGGRSNQPQHF. The full variable domain, completed using reference TRBV2 and TRBJ1-5, is EPEVTQTPSHQVTQMGQEVILRCVPISNHLYFYWYRQILGQKVEFLVSFYNNEISEKSEIFDDQFSVERPDGSNFTLKIRSTKLEDSAMYFCASSAYRTGGRSNQPQHFGDGTRLSIL.

The sample holds many counts of this clonotype. The chain recombines TRBV20-1 with TRBJ1-4, with D unclear. In germline, CDR1 is DFQATT, CDR2 SNEGSKA (reference sequence). The CDR3 is 14 amino acids. The germline V and J ends were trimmed by 3 bases and 7 bases, with 15 bases remaining between them. The DNA of the CDR3 is TGCAGTGCTAGGGAGATTAGGTCAAGTGAAAAACTGTTTTTT. It translates to CSAREIRSSEKLFF.

This clonotype has only a few counts. This chain uses TRBV29-1 with TRBJ1-1; 7 nucleotides line up with TRBD1. Trimming at V came to 2 bases and at J to 3 bases, leaving 3 bases not matched to a gene. CDR3 length equals 13 residues. From germline, CDR1 is SQVTM and CDR2 ANQGSEA. CDR3 coding DNA: TGCAGCGTTGAACAGAGGGGGCACACTGAAGCTTTCTTT. Protein: CSVEQRGHTEAFF.

The rearrangement uses TRBV29-1 and TRBJ2-1; 7 nucleotides match TRBD2. Germline CDR1 reads SQVTM; CDR2 reads ANQGSEA. The CDR3 is 14 residues long. The ends lost 6 bases at V and 8 bases at J; junction bases unmatched: 13. CDR3 in amino acids: CSVVTRGGSDEQFF. CDR3 bases: TGCAGCGTCGTAACCCGCGGGGGATCGGATGAGCAGTTCTTC.

There are a few counts of this clonotype. V usage is TRBV7-2 and J usage is TRBJ2-1; D may be TRBD2 (7 bases). Trimming pared 5 bases from V and 8 bases from J, leaving 19 bases between. Germline V gives CDR1 SGHTA, CDR2 FQGNSA. The CDR3 extends over 15 amino acids. The CDR3 bases are TGTGCCAGCAGCCAGGGAGGGGGGGCTGTATATGAGCAGTTCTTC. It yields the protein CASSQGGGAVYEQFF.

This clonotype occurred many times. This chain connects TRBV29-1 to TRBJ2-1; D not resolved. The CDR3 totals 10 residues. Germline V gene lookup returns CDR1 SQVTM and CDR2 ANQGSEA. V lost 6 bases and J 7 bases, leaving 7 bases between the germline ends. CDR3 region: CSVAGNEQFF. CDR3 DNA: TGCAGCGTCGCCGGGAATGAGCAGTTCTTC.

This clonotype has at least ten counts. V gene TRBV4-3 combines with J gene TRBJ1-2; 9 bases agree with TRBD1. This CDR3 spans 16 amino acids. Germline V gene lookup returns CDR1 LGHNA and CDR2 YSLEER. V was pared by 0 bases and J by 4 bases, with 6 bases of the junction left unmatched. This CDR3 is CASSQDRDRVPYGYTF. The CDR3 DNA is TGCGCCAGCAGCCAAGACAGGGACAGGGTGCCCTATGGCTACACCTTC.

This clonotype was picked up many times. This chain joins TRBV6-2 or TRBV6-3 and TRBJ1-2, with D unclear. The CDR3 loop spans 15 amino acids. The germline CDR1 and CDR2 sequences are MNHEY and SVGEGT. Trimming left V 2 bases short and J 5 bases short, with 15 bases between. The CDR3 nucleotides read TGTGCCAGCAGTTACGGCGTCTCCAGATTTTATGGCTACACCTTC. Its protein product is CASSYGVSRFYGYTF.

V is TRBV20-1 and J is TRBJ2-3; 9 bases match TRBD2. This CDR3 has 14 residues. Germline V gene lookup returns CDR1 DFQATT and CDR2 SNEGSKA (reference sequence). J lost 9 bases, V lost 2 bases, and 9 bases had no gene match. This CDR3 is CSARLMPGLATQYF. CDR3 in DNA: TGCAGTGCTAGACTTATGCCGGGACTAGCAACGCAGTATTTT.

This clonotype was detected ten times or more. V and J are TRBV6-2 or TRBV6-3 and TRBJ1-1; D possibly corresponds to TRBD1 (5 bases). This CDR3 comprises 14 residues. The V end lost 2 bases, the J end lost 0 bases, and 7 bases lay between the germline ends. Per germline, CDR1 MNHEY and CDR2 SVGEGT. The CDR3 DNA follows: TGTGCCAGCAGTTACCCGACAGTGAACACTGAAGCTTTCTTT. It codes for CASSYPTVNTEAFF.

This clonotype was counted ten times or more. CDR3 in amino acids: CATSRDREAPSQPQHF. CDR3 DNA sequence: TGTGCCACCAGTCGGGACAGGGAGGCTCCGTCCCAGCCCCAGCATTTT. The gene calls are TRBV15 and TRBJ1-5; 9 positions match TRBD1. V was clipped by 6 bases and J by 7 bases; unmatched bases: 13. Per germline, CDR1 LNHNV and CDR2 YYDKDF (reference sequence). This CDR3 spans 16 amino acids.

The sample holds many counts of this clonotype. The chain uses TRBV11-3 and TRBJ2-6, with unresolved D. Per the germline V gene, CDR1 is SGHNT and CDR2 is YENEEA. This CDR3 has 16 amino acids. V lost 1 base to trimming and J lost 2 bases, with 9 bases between them. CDR3 in amino acids: CASSLGGEAGANVLTF. The DNA for the CDR3 is TGTGCCAGCAGCTTAGGTGGGGAAGCTGGGGCCAACGTCCTGACTTTC.

At least ten counts were recorded for this clonotype. The chain recombines TRBV18 with TRBJ1-1; maybe TRBD1 (5 bases). Looked up from germline, CDR1 is KGHSH and CDR2 is LQKENI. This CDR3 has 15 residues. Between the trimmed V and J ends, which lost 6 bases and 1 base, there was a span of 15 bases. CDR3 loop: CASSPQKQANTEAFF. The DNA for the CDR3 is TGTGCCAGCTCCCCGCAGAAACAGGCGAACACTGAAGCTTTCTTT.

This clonotype showed up many times. The J gene is TRBJ1-1, the V gene TRBV4-3; no firm D call. The CDR3 extends over 13 amino acids. Germline CDR1 LGHNA, CDR2 YSLEER. Between the trimmed V and J ends, which lost 4 bases and 4 bases, there was a span of 10 bases. The DNA for the CDR3 is TGCGCCAGCAGCCCGGATCTGGGCACTGAAGCTTTCTTT. It yields the protein CASSPDLGTEAFF.

This clonotype was counted ten times or more. The chain recombines TRBV28 with TRBJ2-5; tentatively, D is TRBD2 (5 bases). V was shortened by 2 bases and J by 3 bases, with 13 bases between the two germline ends. The germline CDR1 and CDR2 sequences are MDHEN and SYDVKM. The CDR3 spans 15 residues. The CDR3 spells CASSLNTGLKETQYF. Here the CDR3 DNA reads TGTGCCAGCAGTTTAAATACCGGACTTAAAGAGACCCAGTACTTC.